This T cell receptor beta chain appears in the sequencing data of a study of shared clonotypes between healthy human individuals. Looking at the study overall: Three plates were used per donor for CD4 naive, three for CD4 memory, two for CD8 naive and one for CD8 memory.

The V end lost 5 bases, the J end lost 3 bases, and 14 bases lay between the germline ends. Per the germline V gene, CDR1 is SEHNR and CDR2 is FQNEAQ (reference sequence). This CDR3 has 14 residues. Sorted-subset replicate PCR reactions were performed with around 200 ng DNA, corresponding to roughly 27,000 T cell genomes. Method: immunoSEQ multiplex PCR; TCRdb's copy keeps in-frame clones and lacks some. Of around 2,100,000 clones in the sample, about 95% were seen once. The naive CD8 population came from CD45RO-negative cells selected for CCR7, without terminally differentiated effector memory CD45RA+ cells. Every one of the donors was a Caucasian adult that lived in Nashville, Tennessee.

The receptor was isolated from a man aged 18 to 30 in good health. The material sequenced was naive CD8+ T cells sorted from blood. This sequence joins TRBV7-9 and TRBJ2-7, with D perhaps matching TRBD1 or TRBD2 (5 bases each). The CDR3 coding sequence is TGTGCCAGCAGCCACCGGGACGGAGGCTACGAGCAGTACTTC. Protein sequence: CASSHRDGGYEQYF.